This is a list of T cell receptor beta chains from one sample in a study of regulatory T cells in long-lasting Graves disease. TCRdb recomputed calls from the multiplex PCR reads with MiXCR, one row per CDR3 protein. The repertoire includes about 320,000 distinct CDR3 sequences, over 15% of them detected once, and around 37% sits in the top ten. The sample in question was peripheral blood mononuclear cells (PBMCs), obtained at new diagnosis, from a patient treated with antithyroid drugs. All receptors come from a female donor with Graves disease. Both conserved end residues are part of each CDR3. A D gene is named only where the DNA matches it firmly. The listing skips clone size in some rows; elsewhere it reads once, few, many or a size class.

abundance	v_gene	j_gene	d_gene	CDR3nt	CDR3aa
many	TRBV19	TRBJ2-1	TRBD2	TGTGCCAGTAGAAGCCTAGCGGCAATCTACAATGAGCAGTTCTTC	CASRSLAAIYNEQFF
many	TRBV19	TRBJ2-1	-	TGTGCCAGTAGTATCCCCGGACAGCCAACTAGATCGGAGCAGTTCTTC	CASSIPGQPTRSEQFF
many	TRBV15	TRBJ2-2	TRBD2	TGTGCCACCAGCAGAGGGACTAGCGGGAGTCTCGGGGAGCTGTTTTTT	CATSRGTSGSLGELFF
many	TRBV11-2	TRBJ2-1	TRBD2	TGTGCCAGCAGCTTAGATAGGAGGCTAGCGGGAGGCCATGAGCAGTTCTTC	CASSLDRRLAGGHEQFF
many	TRBV10-3	TRBJ2-5	TRBD2	TGTGCCATCAGACGGGAGGGCCTGGTTGAGACCCAGTACTTC	CAIRREGLVETQYF
many	TRBV5-1	TRBJ1-1	-	TGCGCCAGCAGCTTGGACACCTACATGAACACTGAAGCTTTCTTT	CASSLDTYMNTEAFF
-	TRBV4-1	TRBJ2-7	TRBD1	TGCGCCAGCAGCCAAGGAGGACAGGCCAGCTCCTACGAGCAGTACTTC	CASSQGGQASSYEQYF
many	TRBV19	TRBJ2-3	TRBD2	TGTGCCAGTACCCGAGGGCGGGAGTCAGATACGCAGTATTTT	CASTRGRESDTQYF
many	TRBV28	TRBJ2-7	TRBD2	TGTGCCAGCAGTTCAGCGGGAGTGTTCGACGAGCAGTACTTC	CASSSAGVFDEQYF
many	TRBV6-1	TRBJ2-1	TRBD1	TGTGCCAGCAGTGAGTCGACCGGGACAGGGGGATATGAGCAGTTCTTC	CASSESTGTGGYEQFF
-	TRBV5-1	TRBJ1-1	TRBD1	TGCGCCAGCAGCTTGTCAGGACAGGGGTACACTGAAGCTTTCTTT	CASSLSGQGYTEAFF
once	TRBV6-1	TRBJ2-7	-	TGTGCCAGCGGGGAACAGGGTTTATCCTACGAGCAGTACTTC	CASGEQGLSYEQYF
many	TRBV29-1	TRBJ1-1	-	TGCAGCGGTACAGGTCACCGGGGCACTGAAGCTTTCTTT	CSGTGHRGTEAFF
many	TRBV28	TRBJ2-7	TRBD2	TGTGCCAGCAGTTCGCCGAGGGCTAGCGGGAGTCCATACGAGCAGTACTTC	CASSSPRASGSPYEQYF
-	TRBV20-1	TRBJ2-1	TRBD2	TGCAGTGCTACCGCGATCGCGGCTAGCGGGAAAAGCGAGCAGTTCTTC	CSATAIAASGKSEQFF
many	TRBV3-1	TRBJ2-7	TRBD2	TGTGCCAGCAGGGCTAGCGGGAGTACCTACGAGCAGTACTTC	CASRASGSTYEQYF
many	TRBV18	TRBJ1-2	TRBD1	TGTGCCAGCTCAGACGGGACAGGGCTCCACTATGGCTACACCTTC	CASSDGTGLHYGYTF
few	TRBV6-1	TRBJ2-4	-	TGTGCCAGCAGGGGGACGGGGACGGACATTCAGTACTTC	CASRGTGTDIQYF
many	TRBV7-8	TRBJ2-3	TRBD2	TGTGCCAGCAGCCCCCGCCCAACGGGAGGCCCCACAGATACGCAGTATTTT	CASSPRPTGGPTDTQYF
many	TRBV5-6	TRBJ1-5	TRBD1	TGTGCCAGCAGCTCGACAGGGTGGGATCAGCCCCAGCATTTT	CASSSTGWDQPQHF
many	TRBV3-1	TRBJ1-3	-	TGTGCCAGCAGCCAAGCCCGGTTCTCTGGAAACACCATATATTTT	CASSQARFSGNTIYF
-	TRBV20-1	TRBJ2-2	-	TGCAGTGCTAGAAGAGCGGGTCGAACCGGGGAGCTGTTTTTT	CSARRAGRTGELFF
-	TRBV28	TRBJ2-5	TRBD2	TGTGCCAGCAGTCCCGGGACTATCCAAGAGACCCAGTACTTC	CASSPGTIQETQYF
many	TRBV20-1	TRBJ2-7	-	TGCAGTGCTAGACCTCTTCAGGCCACCTACGAGCAGTACTTC	CSARPLQATYEQYF
-	TRBV20-1	TRBJ1-4	-	TGCAGTGCTTGGGCCTCCAGCGCAACTAATGAAAAACTGTTTTTT	CSAWASSATNEKLFF